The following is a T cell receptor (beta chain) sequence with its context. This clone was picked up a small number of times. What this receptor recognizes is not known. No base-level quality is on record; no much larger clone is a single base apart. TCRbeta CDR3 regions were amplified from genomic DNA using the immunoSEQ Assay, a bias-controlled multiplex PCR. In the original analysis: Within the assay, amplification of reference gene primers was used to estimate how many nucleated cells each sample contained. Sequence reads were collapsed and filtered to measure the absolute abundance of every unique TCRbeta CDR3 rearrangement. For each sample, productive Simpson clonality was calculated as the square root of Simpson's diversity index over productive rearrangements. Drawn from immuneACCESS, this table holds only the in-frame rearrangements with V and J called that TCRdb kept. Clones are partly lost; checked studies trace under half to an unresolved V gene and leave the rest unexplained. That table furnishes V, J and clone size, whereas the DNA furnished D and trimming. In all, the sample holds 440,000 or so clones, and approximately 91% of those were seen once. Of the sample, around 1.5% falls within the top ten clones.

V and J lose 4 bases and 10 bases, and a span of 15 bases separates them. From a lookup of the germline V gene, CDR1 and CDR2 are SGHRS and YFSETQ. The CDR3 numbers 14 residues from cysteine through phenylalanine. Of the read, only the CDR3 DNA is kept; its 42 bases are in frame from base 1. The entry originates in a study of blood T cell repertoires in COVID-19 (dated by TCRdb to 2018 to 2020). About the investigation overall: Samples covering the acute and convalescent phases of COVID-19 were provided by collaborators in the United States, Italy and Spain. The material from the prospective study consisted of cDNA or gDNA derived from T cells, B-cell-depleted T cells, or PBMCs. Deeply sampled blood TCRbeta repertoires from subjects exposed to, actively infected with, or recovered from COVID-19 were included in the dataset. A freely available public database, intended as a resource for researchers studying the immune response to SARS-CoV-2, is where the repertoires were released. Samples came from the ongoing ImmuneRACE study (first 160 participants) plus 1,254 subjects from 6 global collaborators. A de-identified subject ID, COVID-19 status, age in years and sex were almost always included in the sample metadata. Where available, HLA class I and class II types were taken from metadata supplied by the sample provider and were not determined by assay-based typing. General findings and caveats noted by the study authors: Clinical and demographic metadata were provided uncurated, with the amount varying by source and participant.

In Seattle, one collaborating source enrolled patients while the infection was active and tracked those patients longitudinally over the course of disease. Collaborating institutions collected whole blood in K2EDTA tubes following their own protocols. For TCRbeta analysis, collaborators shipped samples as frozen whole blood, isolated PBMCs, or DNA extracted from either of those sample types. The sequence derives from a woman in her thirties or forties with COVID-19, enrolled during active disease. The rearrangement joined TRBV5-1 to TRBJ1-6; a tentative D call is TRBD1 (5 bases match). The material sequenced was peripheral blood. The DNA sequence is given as TGCGCCAGCAGCCGGGACTCCGAAGGATCACCCCTCCACTTT. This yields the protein CASSRDSEGSPLHF.